What follows is one T cell receptor (beta chain) and its context. The target antigen is unknown. The PCR used 60 Vbeta and 13 Jbeta primers. TCRdb's copy holds only in-frame clones and misses some; the assay was immunoSEQ multiplex PCR. This table holds 150,000 to 200,000 clones, around four fifths found once. This sample stems from a study of cytomegalovirus exposure and HLA in healthy donors. Broader study findings: High specificity and sensitivity for cytomegalovirus status were reported for the classifier. On later analysis, the bulk of CMV-associated TCR beta chains appeared to be HLA-restricted.

Donors sampled were nominally healthy, though unrecorded immune exposures were likely. Sequences were obtained from PBMCs. This receptor was obtained from a man under 40 in good health and CMV-seronegative.

The CDR3 is CASSLNLAGGRPGANVLTF. Here the CDR3 DNA reads TGCGCCAGCAGCCTAAATCTAGCGGGGGGGCGCCCTGGGGCCAACGTCCTGACTTTC. This chain links TRBV5-1 with TRBJ2-6; TRBD2 agrees at 12 bases. V dropped 4 bases and J dropped 2; count of bases not matched to a gene: 10. The CDR3 runs 19 residues. Germline CDR1 reads SGHRS; CDR2 reads YFSETQ.